Sequencing of this TCR beta chain was carried out in a study of T cell repertoires in ileal Crohn's disease. Background on the study: At surgery, 35% of patients smoked, with median disease duration roughly 8.3 years. TCRB immunosequencing input was around 460 nanograms of biopsy DNA per sample.

Time point reported: proximal margin of the surgical specimen (macroscopically non-inflamed). TCRdb's copy holds only in-frame clones and misses some; the assay was immunoSEQ multiplex PCR. Seen here are about 7,200 clones, around 74% observed once, and the top ten hold around 9%. This CDR3 has 16 amino acids. V lost 3 bases and J 0 bases, leaving 13 bases between the germline ends. Germline lookup yields CDR1 SGDLS and CDR2 YYNGEE. The sample comprised ileal tissue. The V and J genes are TRBV9 and TRBJ2-1; D is possibly TRBD2 (6 bases). The receptor's source is an adult with Crohn's disease. CDR3 bases: TGTGCCAGCAGCGGACTAGTGCCGAGCTCCTACAATGAGCAGTTCTTC. Translating gives CASSGLVPSSYNEQFF.